The 14 T cell receptor beta chains below come from one sample, sequenced in a study of molecular identifiers for immune sequencing clone quantification. From the PCR reads, TCRdb called clonotypes with MiXCR, one entry per CDR3 protein. Of about 320,000 distinct CDR3 sequences listed, about 21% are singletons. Sequenced material: naive CD8+ T cells from blood, with Jurkat cell RNA spiked in. Stated subset: FACS-sorted CD8+CD4-CCR7+CD45RA+ naive T cells. These receptors all come from a human donor in good health. Some libraries in this study had Jurkat cell RNA spiked in.

Concerning this clonotype: Compared with germline, one end of the junction differs, possibly owing to a read error. The chain has TRBV7-9 and TRBJ2-1; no firm D call. CDR3 length equals 13 residues. Germline CDR1 SEHNR, CDR2 FQNEAQ (reference sequence). As DNA, the CDR3 is TGTGCCAGCAGCCGTCCGGTCTACGATGAGCAGTTCTTC. It codes for CASSRPVYDEQFF. The complete variable domain, with remaining parts taken from reference TRBV7-9 and TRBJ2-1, reads DTGVSQNPRHKITKRGQNVTFRCDPISEHNRLYWYRQTLGQGPEFLTYFQNEAQLEKSRLLSDRFSAERPKGSFSTLEIQRTEQGDSAMYLCASSRPVYDEQFFGPGTRLTVL.

This clonotype showed up many times. The V call is TRBV19, the J call TRBJ1-1; D possibly corresponds to TRBD1 (6 bases). Trimming shortened V by 1 base and J by 1 base, and 10 bases separated the two germline ends. Germline CDR1 is LNHDA and CDR2 is SQIVND (reference sequence). This CDR3 region has 15 residues. The CDR3 bases are TGTGCCAGTAGTATAGGGGGGCGAGGGAACACTGAAGCTTTCTTT. Its translation: CASSIGGRGNTEAFF.

The rearrangement uses TRBV29-1 and TRBJ1-2; TRBD1 matches 7 bases. J was trimmed by 5 bases and V by 5 bases; bases with no gene match: 8. From germline, CDR1 is SQVTM and CDR2 ANQGSEA. CDR3 size: 13 residues. The CDR3 is CSVLHRGGYGYTF. The CDR3 DNA reads as TGCAGCGTTCTACACAGGGGTGGTTATGGCTACACCTTC.

This clonotype was observed a single time. A read error is possible here, since a much larger clone lies one base away. The chain links TRBV7-2 to TRBJ2-3; 7 nucleotides match TRBD2. The CDR3 loop spans 17 amino acids. Germline CDR1 is SGHTA and CDR2 is FQGNSA. CDR3 in DNA: TGTGCCAGCAGCCTAGACCCGAGCGGGGTTACGACAGATGCGCAGTATTTT. This encodes CASSLDPSGVTTDAQYF.

To note about this clonotype: The germline gene is not matched at one end of the junction; a read error may be the cause. The V and J genes are TRBV12-3 or TRBV12-4 and TRBJ2-7; TRBD1 aligns across 7 bases. The CDR3 runs to 13 residues. CDR3 sequence (DNA): TGTGCCAGCAGTTCTACAGGGGTTCTCGAGCAGCACTTC. It specifies CASSSTGVLEQHF.

A few counts support this clonotype. The chain carries TRBV20-1 and TRBJ2-1; 12 bases agree with TRBD2. The CDR3 contains 17 residues. Germline assignment: CDR1 DFQATT and CDR2 SNEGSKA (reference sequence). With 0 bases clipped from V and 7 bases from J, the junction kept 10 bases outside the gene matches. The CDR3 loop reads CSARDLLAGGPENEQFF. In nucleotides, the CDR3 is TGCAGTGCTAGAGATCTGCTAGCGGGGGGGCCTGAGAATGAGCAGTTCTTC.

This clonotype has a handful of counts. Being one base from a much bigger clone, this may be a read error. Here the CDR3 DNA reads TGTGCCAGCAGTTTTGGCCTCTCACGGGGGGTTTGGCAGTACTTC. It is translated as CASSFGLSRGVWQYF. This rearrangement joins TRBV12-3 or TRBV12-4 to TRBJ2-7; TRBD2 matches at 7 bases. J was trimmed by 9 bases and V by 3 bases; bases with no gene match: 14. The length of the CDR3 is 15 residues.

This clonotype has at least ten counts. The V gene is TRBV29-1, the J gene TRBJ2-1; 9 nucleotides agree with TRBD1. V shed 1 base, J shed 8 bases, and the junction held 15 bases outside the gene matches. CDR1 SQVTM and CDR2 ANQGSEA come from the germline V gene. The CDR3 is 17 amino acids. The DNA for the CDR3 is TGCAGCGTTGAAGGAGGAGTGGACAGGGGAAGCTTCGATGAGCAGTTCTTC. It specifies CSVEGGVDRGSFDEQFF.

Points on this clonotype: A much larger clone lies one base from this, so it may be a read error. This chain connects TRBV4-3 to TRBJ2-7, with D possibly matching TRBD1 (6 bases). Germline CDR1 LGHNA, CDR2 YSLEER. This CDR3 is 15 amino acids long. Trimming removed 4 bases at V and 2 bases at J, with 15 bases between. The CDR3 DNA is TGCGCCAGCAGCCCACCGACAGGTGTACCCTACGAGCAGTACTTC. Residues: CASSPPTGVPYEQYF.

The table lists this clonotype with many counts. This chain connects TRBV7-2 to TRBJ2-4; no clear D. Deletions cut 0 bases from V and 0 bases from J, with 12 bases between. CDR1 is SGHTA, CDR2 FQGNSA, per germline. This CDR3 is built from 17 residues. This CDR3 reads CASSLAVGTVAKNIQYF. CDR3 in DNA: TGTGCCAGCAGCTTAGCGGTTGGTACCGTAGCCAAAAACATTCAGTACTTC.

This clonotype was counted between two and nine times. The gene calls are TRBV5-1 and TRBJ1-3; D gene ambiguous. Germline lookup yields CDR1 SGHRS and CDR2 YFSETQ. V was trimmed by 6 bases and J by 0 bases, leaving 13 bases between them. This CDR3 spans 15 amino acids. In DNA, the CDR3 is TGCGCCAGCAAACCCTCGTTTACCTCTGGAAACACCATATATTTT. Protein product: CASKPSFTSGNTIYF.

V gene TRBV20-1 combines with J gene TRBJ2-7; perhaps TRBD1 as D (5 bases). Germline V gene lookup returns CDR1 DFQATT and CDR2 SNEGSKA (reference sequence). The CDR3 loop spans 12 amino acids. The CDR3 nucleotides read TGCCTCCCTCGCAGGGTCCCCTACGAGCAGTACTTC. Its translation: CLPRRVPYEQYF.

Turning to this clonotype: This could be a read error, since a much larger clone is one nucleotide away. Given the absence of the conserved phenylalanine or tryptophan at the CDR3 end, a read error is likely. The chain recombines TRBV20-1 with TRBJ2-6; 7 bases are shared with TRBD1. CDR3 length: 16 amino acids. Trimming removed 0 bases from V and 5 bases from J; junction bases left unmatched: 7. CDR1 is DFQATT and CDR2 is SNEGSKA in the germline V gene (reference sequence). CDR3 loop: CSARDKEGARANVLTL. The DNA for the CDR3 is TGCAGTGCTAGAGACAAAGAGGGGGCGAGGGCCAACGTCCTGACTCTC.

The chain has TRBV4-1 and TRBJ1-1; TRBD1 is a possible D gene (6 bases). Germline-derived CDR1 and CDR2 are MGHRA and YSYEKL. This CDR3 has 14 residues. The V gene lost 4 bases and the J gene lost 2 bases, with 11 bases spanning the gap. CDR3 bases: TGCGCCAGCAGCCGTATAGGGGGAAACACTGAAGCTTTCTTT. This gives the protein CASSRIGGNTEAFF.